Listed here are 32 T cell receptor beta chains from one sample, sequenced in a study of blood T cells in healthy people across ages. The use of a sample-barcoded 5' primer and a J-beta primer mix characterized a second PCR of about 7 to 12 cycles. TCRdb independently ran MiXCR on the 5' RACE reads; one entry per CDR3 protein. The repertoire holds 800,000 or so distinct CDR3 sequences, with roughly 25% as singletons. This same sample was also part of a study on T cells of mothers and their children.

Sequenced input: blood. The receptors stem from a boy between 10 and 17 years old in good health.

This rearrangement joins TRBV7-8 to TRBJ2-7, with TRBD1 identical over 7 bases. Germline CDR1 SGHVS, CDR2 FQNEAQ. J was trimmed by 0 bases and V by 4 bases; bases with no gene match: 9. This CDR3 has 16 residues. CDR3 sequence reads: CASSSETGMSSYEQYF. The CDR3 DNA sequence: TGTGCCAGCAGCTCGGAGACAGGGATGAGCTCCTACGAGCAGTACTTC.

DNA for the CDR3: TGCGCCAGCAGCCAAGGTGTGGGGGACCACGAGCAGTACTTC. It translates to CASSQGVGDHEQYF. The chain couples TRBV4-3 to TRBJ2-7, with D perhaps given as TRBD1 or TRBD2 (5 bases each). The V end was cut by 1 base, the J end by 5 bases, with 12 bases between. Germline V gene lookup returns CDR1 LGHNA and CDR2 YSLEER. The CDR3 totals 14 residues.

As to this clonotype: The junction does not match germline at one end; this may be a read error. The chain joins TRBV28 to TRBJ1-1, with TRBD1 identical over 7 bases. Germline-derived CDR1 and CDR2 are MDHEN and SYDVKM. CDR3 length: 14 residues. This CDR3 is CASNEPGGTTEALF. CDR3 coding DNA: TGTGCCAGCAACGAACCAGGGGGGACCACTGAAGCTCTCTTT.

V usage is TRBV28 and J usage is TRBJ1-1; possibly TRBD1 for D (5 bases). CDR1 is MDHEN, CDR2 SYDVKM, per germline. This CDR3 comprises 12 residues. The V gene lost 6 bases and the J gene lost 6 bases, with 11 bases spanning the gap. Here the CDR3 reads CASSLRVPEAFF. CDR3 in DNA: TGTGCCAGCAGCCTCAGGGTTCCTGAAGCTTTCTTT.

The table lists this clonotype with a few counts. The rearrangement joins TRBV4-2 to TRBJ2-1, with TRBD1 matching 8 bases. Germline V gives CDR1 LGHNA, CDR2 YNFKEQ. This CDR3 spans 16 amino acids. The J segment lost 7 bases and the V segment lost 1 base, leaving 9 bases of the junction unmatched. The CDR3 DNA reads TGTGCCAGCAGCCAAGCAGGGGGCGATGATACTAATGAGCAGTTCTTC. Its translation is CASSQAGGDDTNEQFF.

This clonotype came up a few times. CDR3 sequence reads: CSAFTGSEELFF. The CDR3 nucleotides are TGCAGCGCTTTTACCGGGTCCGAGGAACTGTTTTTT. V and J are TRBV29-1 and TRBJ1-4; D not resolved. The germline CDR1 and CDR2 sequences are SQVTM and ANQGSEA. The CDR3 totals 12 residues. Trimming left V 7 bases short and J 12 bases short, with 18 bases between.

This chain uses TRBV20-1 with TRBJ2-7; D is ambiguous. Germline values: CDR1 DFQATT, CDR2 SNEGSKA (reference sequence). The CDR3 covers 14 residues. V was pared by 5 bases and J by 3 bases, with 17 bases between. CDR3 DNA: TGCAGTGCTGGCCGGAGCGCACACAACTACGAGCAGTACTTC. This translates into CSAGRSAHNYEQYF.

This clonotype was picked up a small number of times. V is TRBV7-6 and J is TRBJ2-2, with 11 bases lining up with TRBD2. The CDR3 runs to 17 residues. In germline, CDR1 is SGHVS, CDR2 FNYEAQ. Trimming at V came to 5 bases and at J to 5 bases, leaving 10 bases not matched to a gene. The CDR3 loop is CASSAGPGLADTGELFF. CDR3 in DNA: TGTGCCAGCAGCGCGGGGCCGGGACTAGCGGATACCGGGGAGCTGTTTTTT.

The rearrangement joins TRBV24-1 to TRBJ2-5; D not certain. The J call is in doubt because the DNA end fits TRBJ2-7 better. Germline-derived CDR1 and CDR2 are KGHDR and SFDVKD. The CDR3 sequence is 14 residues long. CDR3 sequence reads: CATSDPKVDYEQYF. In nucleotides, the CDR3 is TGTGCCACCAGTGACCCTAAAGTAGACTACGAGCAGTACTTC.

This clonotype was seen more than once but under ten times. CDR3 sequence: CASSTPRADYGELTEKLFF. CDR3 DNA sequence: TGTGCCAGCAGCACACCAAGGGCCGATTACGGGGAACTGACTGAAAAACTGTTTTTT. The chain employs TRBV3-1 and TRBJ1-4; D ambiguous. The CDR3 sequence is 19 residues long. V was cut by 5 bases and J by 7 bases, with 29 bases left in between. Germline V gene data show CDR1 as LGHDT and CDR2 as YNNKEL (reference sequence).

Only a few counts were recorded for this clonotype. The genes are TRBV28 and TRBJ2-1; D may correspond to TRBD1 or TRBD2 (5 bases each). With 7 bases removed from V and 0 bases from J, the gap between germline ends came to 13 bases. Germline V gene data show CDR1 as MDHEN and CDR2 as SYDVKM. The CDR3 runs 15 residues. CDR3 nucleotides: TGTGCCAGCAACTCCGGGACCATCTCCTACAATGAGCAGTTCTTC. This sequence encodes CASNSGTISYNEQFF. Looking up the rest from reference TRBV28 and TRBJ2-1 gives the full variable domain: DVKVTQSSRYLVKRTGEKVFLECVQDMDHENMFWYRQDPGLGLRLIYFSYDVKMKEKGDIPEGYSVSREKKERFSLILESASTNQTSMYLCASNSGTISYNEQFFGPGTRLTVL.

This clonotype was seen a handful of times. The chain carries TRBV7-9 and TRBJ1-2, with a tentative D call TRBD1 (5 bases). The CDR3 loop spans 14 amino acids. Trimming cost V 4 bases and J 4 bases, with 13 bases left between them. The germline CDR1 and CDR2 sequences are SEHNR and FQNEAQ (reference sequence). The CDR3 protein is CASSSGGDGYGYTF. The CDR3 DNA reads as TGTGCCAGCAGCTCGGGAGGGGACGGCTATGGCTACACCTTC.

This clonotype appeared a few times. V usage is TRBV4-3 and J usage is TRBJ2-1; no clear D gene. CDR3 length: 16 amino acids. CDR1 and CDR2 from the germline V gene are LGHNA and YSLEER. The V end lost 3 bases, the J end lost 2 bases, and 14 bases lay between the germline ends. DNA for the CDR3: TGCGCCAGCAGCCAGATGAAAATTGGTCCCTACAATGAGCAGTTCTTC. It yields the protein CASSQMKIGPYNEQFF.

This clonotype was counted only a few times. The chain has TRBV28 and TRBJ2-7, with 9 bases fitting TRBD1. CDR1 is MDHEN, CDR2 SYDVKM, per germline. V trimming: 6 bases; J trimming: 4 bases; junction bases outside the gene matches: 13. The CDR3 sequence is 16 residues long. The CDR3 DNA reads TGTGCCAGCAGGGAGGCCGGGACAGGGTATAGGTACGAGCAGTACTTC. Translated, it gives CASREAGTGYRYEQYF.

This clonotype was counted only a few times. V is TRBV28 and J is TRBJ2-5; either TRBD1 or TRBD2 may fit D (5 bases each). The ends were cut back, 6 bases at V and 2 bases at J, with 13 bases in the middle. Per the germline V gene, CDR1 is MDHEN and CDR2 is SYDVKM. The CDR3 extends over 14 amino acids. The CDR3 region has the DNA TGTGCCAGCAGGTGGGACGTCAGGCAAGAGACCCAGTACTTC. Translation gives CASRWDVRQETQYF.

V is TRBV6-1 and J is TRBJ2-7; D call uncertain. The CDR3 consists of 13 residues. The germline V gene has CDR1 MNHNS and CDR2 SASEGT. The V end was cut by 0 bases, the J end by 6 bases, with 9 bases between. CDR3 loop: CASSEANSSEQYF. CDR3 bases: TGTGCCAGCAGTGAAGCTAACTCGTCCGAGCAGTACTTC.

There are a few counts of this clonotype. The chain recombines TRBV20-1 with TRBJ2-7; 9 bases match TRBD2. The DNA matches TRBJ2-1 better at its end, which makes the J call doubtful. Germline CDR1 reads DFQATT; CDR2 reads SNEGSKA (reference sequence). The CDR3 runs 16 residues. CDR3 nucleotides: TGCAGTGCCGAGTTGCAGCGGCGGGGGGGCCCCAATGAGCAGTTCTTC. Translating it yields CSAELQRRGGPNEQFF.

This chain uses TRBV27 with TRBJ2-5, with D unresolved. The J call may not be correct, given that the DNA end is closer to TRBJ2-1. The CDR3 is 14 residues long. Germline assignment: CDR1 MNHEY and CDR2 SMNVEV (reference sequence). This CDR3 reads CASSINDAGNEQFF. The CDR3 nucleotides are TGTGCCAGCAGTATCAATGACGCCGGGAATGAGCAGTTCTTC.

V is TRBV29-1 and J is TRBJ1-3; D gene unclear. The CDR3 length is 14 residues. Germline CDR1 and CDR2: SQVTM and ANQGSEA. Trimming cost V 4 bases and J 0 bases, with 10 bases left between them. The CDR3 sequence: CSVADSGSGNTIYF. CDR3 DNA sequence: TGCAGCGTTGCCGACTCCGGCTCTGGAAACACCATATATTTT.

This sequence joins TRBV7-2 and TRBJ2-4; 10 bases are shared with TRBD1. Germline loops: CDR1 SGHTA, CDR2 FQGNSA. This CDR3 comprises 16 residues. Trimming at V came to 6 bases and at J to 5 bases, leaving 10 bases not matched to a gene. The DNA of the CDR3 is TGTGCCAGCAGTCCCCGGACAGGGGGGTCGGAAAACATTCAGTACTTC. This gives the protein CASSPRTGGSENIQYF. Full variable domain (remainder filled in from reference TRBV7-2 and TRBJ2-4): GAGVSQSPSNKVTEKGKDVELRCDPISGHTALYWYRQSLGQGLEFLIYFQGNSAPDKSGLPSDRFSAERTGGSVSTLTIQRTQQEDSAVYLCASSPRTGGSENIQYFGAGTRLSVL.

The V call is TRBV11-2, the J call TRBJ2-5, with D possibly matching TRBD2 (5 bases). Between the trimmed V and J ends, which lost 6 bases and 4 bases, there was a span of 15 bases. CDR1 is SGHAT, CDR2 FQNNGV, per germline. The CDR3 runs 14 residues. The CDR3 protein is CASSTLWERETQYF. CDR3 sequence (DNA): TGTGCCAGCAGTACCCTGTGGGAGAGAGAGACCCAGTACTTC.

This clonotype was observed a few times. The chain combines TRBV24-1 with TRBJ2-5, with D unclear. TRBJ2-1 explains the end of the DNA better; the J call may be wrong. Per the germline V gene, CDR1 is KGHDR and CDR2 is SFDVKD. This CDR3 region has 13 residues. The CDR3, as DNA: TGTGCCACCAGTGTTTACGGTAACAATGAGCAGTTCTTC. Translating it yields CATSVYGNNEQFF.

This clonotype showed up just a few times. The chain joins TRBV27 to TRBJ2-2; 9 nucleotides line up with TRBD2. The V gene end was trimmed by 3 bases and the J gene end by 4 bases; junction bases not matched to a gene: 3. CDR3 length equals 15 residues. In germline, CDR1 is MNHEY, CDR2 SMNVEV (reference sequence). The CDR3 protein is CASSFSGSFTGELFF. The CDR3 DNA is TGTGCCAGCAGTTTTAGCGGGAGTTTCACCGGGGAGCTGTTTTTT.

J is TRBJ1-5 and V is TRBV4-1; D gene unclear. Between the trimmed V and J ends, which lost 0 bases and 1 base, there was a span of 13 bases. CDR1 MGHRA and CDR2 YSYEKL come from the germline V gene. The CDR3 is made up of 17 amino acids. CDR3 amino acids: CASSQEGGQTSNQPQHF. CDR3 nucleotide sequence: TGCGCCAGCAGCCAAGAGGGTGGCCAGACGAGCAATCAGCCCCAGCATTTT.

In this sample, this clonotype turned up a few times. The chain combines TRBV9 with TRBJ2-1; 10 bases align to TRBD2. The CDR3 consists of 13 residues. With 3 bases clipped from V and 13 bases from J, the junction kept 7 bases outside the gene matches. Germline V CDR1 and CDR2: SGDLS, YYNGEE. CDR3 DNA: TGTGCCAGCAGCGGTTCGCTAGCGGGGGCCCAGTTCTTC. Translating gives CASSGSLAGAQFF.

This clonotype showed up just a few times. CDR3 DNA: TGTGCCTGGTCAACAGGGCGAGGGGATCAGCCCCAGCATTTT. This sequence encodes CAWSTGRGDQPQHF. V is TRBV30 and J is TRBJ1-5, with D possibly TRBD1 on 6 matching bases. Germline V gene lookup returns CDR1 GTSNPN and CDR2 SVGIG (reference sequence). The germline V and J ends were trimmed by 5 bases and 5 bases, with 16 bases remaining between them. The CDR3 length is 14 residues. Together with reference TRBV30 and TRBJ1-5, the CDR3 gives the full variable domain: SQTIHQWPATLVQPVGSPLSLECTVEGTSNPNLYWYRQAAGRGLQLLFYSVGIGQISSEVPQNLSASRPQDRQFILSSKKLLLSDSGFYLCAWSTGRGDQPQHFGDGTRLSIL.

Comments on this clonotype: The junction departs from the called germline gene at one end, perhaps through a read error. The rearrangement uses TRBV2 and TRBJ2-5; D gene unclear. Per germline, CDR1 SNHLY and CDR2 FYNNEI. The CDR3 is 11 residues long. CDR3 nucleotide sequence: TGTTCCAGCAGTGAACTTGAGACCCAGTACTTC. This encodes CSSSELETQYF. The full variable domain, with the rest looked up from reference TRBV2 and TRBJ2-5, is EPEVTQTPSHQVTQMGQEVILRCVPISNHLYFYWYRQILGQKVEFLVSFYNNEISEKSEIFDDQFSVERPDGSNFTLKIRSTKLEDSAMYFCSSSELETQYFGPGTRLLVL.

V is TRBV12-3 or TRBV12-4 and J is TRBJ1-2; D uncertain. The CDR3 loop spans 14 amino acids. Between the trimmed V and J ends, which lost 4 bases and 7 bases, there was a span of 16 bases. In nucleotides, the CDR3 is TGTGCCAGCAGTTCAGGTGTAGGGATAAGTGGCTACACCTTC. Protein: CASSSGVGISGYTF.

V and J are TRBV7-2 and TRBJ2-1, with 8 bases aligning to TRBD1. The CDR3 sequence is 19 residues long. The trim removed 0 bases at V and 1 base at J, leaving 11 bases unmatched. In germline, CDR1 is SGHTA, CDR2 FQGNSA. The CDR3 sequence is CASSLAGGGWTGSYNEQFF. The CDR3 region has the DNA TGTGCCAGCAGCTTAGCAGGTGGGGGTTGGACAGGGTCCTACAATGAGCAGTTCTTC.

The rearrangement uses TRBV12-3 or TRBV12-4 and TRBJ2-2; 12 bases fit TRBD1. V gave up 6 bases and J gave up 4 bases; unmatched junction bases: 6. CDR3 size: 16 residues. The chain's CDR3 is CASSTGQGASTGELFF. For the CDR3, the DNA is TGTGCCAGCAGCACGGGACAGGGGGCGAGCACCGGGGAGCTGTTTTTT.

V gene TRBV20-1 combines with J gene TRBJ1-1; no firm D call. Trimming removed 3 bases from V and 6 bases from J, with 17 bases in between. CDR1 is DFQATT and CDR2 is SNEGSKA in the germline V gene (reference sequence). CDR3 length: 14 amino acids. The CDR3 nucleotides read TGCAGTGCTAGGCGGAGCGAACTCGGGGCTGAAGCTTTCTTT. Amino acids: CSARRSELGAEAFF.

This chain links TRBV7-2 with TRBJ1-2, with 7 bases identical to TRBD1. CDR1 and CDR2 (germline): SGHTA, FQGNSA. This CDR3 is built from 15 residues. J lost 4 bases, V lost 4 bases, and 9 bases had no gene match. CDR3 DNA: TGTGCCAGCAGCTCCAACAGGGGACTTGGCTATGGCTACACCTTC. It codes for CASSSNRGLGYGYTF.